Sequencing of this T cell receptor beta chain was carried out in a study of shared clonotypes between healthy human individuals (dated by TCRdb to the early 2020s). Background on the whole study: Three men and a couple of women, aged 18 to 49 years, made up the cohort. For each donor, three plates each were used for CD4 naive and CD4 memory, two plates were used for CD8 naive, and one plate was used for CD8 memory. To estimate repertoire size and how much clonotypes are shared between individuals, the study performed deep sequencing of blood TCR repertoires from about five healthy adults. To increase sequencing depth and limit assay-specific biases, TCR repertoire library preparation and sequencing were carried out by different laboratories using diverse techniques. Leukapheresis yielded between about 0.9 and 9 billion PBMCs per donor.

Using the deep immunoSEQ assay, multiplex PCR amplified TCR CDR3 regions from genomic DNA. Extracted genomic DNA from each cell subset was spread evenly across all wells of several immunoSEQ 96-well plates, with each plate serving as a replicate. Each replicate PCR for sorted subsets received around 0.2 ug genomic DNA, equal to about 30,000 T cell genomes. Purified libraries were measured with a Qubit 3.0 fluorometer, size-checked on a Bioanalyzer 2100, and measured again with the KAPA Library Quantification kit. A separate single-read 150-cycle Illumina NextSeq 550 flow cell was used to sequence each immunoSEQ 96-well plate. Processing in the source paper ran as follows. Because the immunoSEQ output included only junctional sequences and no quality scores, the filtering could not be the same as the filtering used for full-length reads. To assign V/J genes and CDR3, sequences were annotated using PyIR, a Python wrapper for IgBLAST v1.9, with IMGT germline references. Reads were removed for weak V/J assignments (E-value above 1e-6), missing CDR3, stop codons, out-of-frame junctions, or ambiguous translated residues. V3J clonotypes were defined as sequences sharing the same inferred V gene, J gene, and CDR3 amino acid sequence. To compute the percentage overlap between repertoires, the number of shared unique clonotypes was divided by the size of the smaller repertoire. RTK rarefaction, the Chao1 estimator, and Recon v2.1 estimates of unobserved clonotypes were used to assess repertoire richness. Generation probabilities were computed with OLGA for all TCRbeta clonotypes obtained by the gDNA method from several donors. Entries here come from immuneACCESS through TCRdb and include only in-frame sequences with V and J called. Some clones fail to appear in such tables; in the studies checked, an unresolved V gene covers under half of the shortfall, and the cause of the remainder is unknown. V and J calls and clone size are given by that table; D and trimming were obtained from the DNA. The sample includes about 2.1 million clones, with about 93% observed a single time. 1.5% to 2% of the sample belongs to the ten largest clones.

Notes on this clone: It lacks a known antigen. Qualities for individual bases were not recorded, and no much larger clone is one base off.

Results and caveats for the whole study, not just this receptor: Sampling was restricted to blood, and TCR repertoires in tissues likely differ from the TCR repertoires found in blood. Across a few donors, approximately 4.9% of naive CD4, over 3% of naive CD8, roughly 2.3% of memory CD4, and 0.3% to 0.45% of memory CD8 clonotypes were shared. Even with the large sequencing depth, rarefaction of the sorted-subset datasets indicated that sequencing was incomplete. Pairwise subsampling indicated that sequencing depth was expected to affect the degree of clonotype sharing among donors. Estimated clonotype richness was generally larger for naive than for memory subsets. The genetic and exposure-history diversity represented was limited by the small number of donors. Compared with non-shared clonotypes, the clonotypes found in all four sorted-subset donors had higher generation probabilities.

CD8 naive samples were CD45RO-negative cells positively selected for CCR7, giving a CD45RA+CCR7+ population that excluded TemRA cells. Healthy HIV-negative adults with no recently reported acute infections or vaccinations were included as donors. Every donor was a Caucasian adult living in Nashville, Tennessee, USA. After blood collection by leukapheresis, PBMCs were isolated using Ficoll-Histopaque density gradient centrifugation and then cryopreserved in the vapor phase of liquid nitrogen. Purity and quantity of every magnetically sorted T cell population were checked by analytical flow cytometry. Each sorted fraction had its genomic DNA isolated and then quantified by UV absorbance on a Nanodrop 2000c. V loses 2 bases, J loses 2 bases, and the germline ends lie 9 bases apart. The CDR3 numbers 14 residues from cysteine through phenylalanine. Kept here is only the CDR3 DNA, which spans 42 bases and is read in frame from base 1. Taken from the germline V gene, the CDR1 and CDR2 loops are SNHLY and FYNNEI.

The V and J segments used are TRBV2 and TRBJ1-1; no D segment can be confidently identified. The sequencing sample was made of naive CD8+ T cells from PBMCs. This specimen's cell subset or site label, per the study, means: CD45RA+CCR7+. This clonotype originated in a young man in good health. Some clones in this sample may be carry-over from other donors' samples. The sequenced DNA: TGTGCCAGCAGTGAATGGGCAACAAACACTGAAGCTTTCTTT. Its amino acids are CASSEWATNTEAFF.